This record looks at one T cell receptor (beta chain) sequence and its context. Its target antigen remains unknown. No base quality values were provided; no much bigger clone lies one nucleotide off. TCR beta CDR3 regions were amplified from genomic DNA by bias-controlled multiplex PCR with the immunoSEQ v3 hsTCRB kit. An Illumina NextSeq 500 was used to sequence the TCR libraries, reaching around 2 million read pairs at survey level or about 4.5-6.5 million at deep level. The study's own analysis went as follows. V, D and J genes were assigned, non-productive sequences were removed, and clonality was reported by immunoSEQ Analyzer software. Repertoires were compared by productive Simpson clonality and by the Morisita overlap index of productive TRB rearrangements between infused TIL and blood. TCRdb retrieved this table from immuneACCESS and kept in-frame rearrangements only. Not all clones are present; in checked studies, unresolved V genes account for under half, and no reason is known for the remainder. The V and J calls and clone size are taken from that table; D and trimming were inferred from the DNA. In this sample the table shows more than 20,000 clones, less than 65% of which occur a single time. The ten biggest clones cover about 16% of the sample.

The data are from a study of TIL therapy for anti-PD-1-resistant metastatic lung cancer (dated by TCRdb to about 2021). Describing the broader study: Among the enrolled patients, the median age was roughly 54 years (range about 35-75), and the median tumor PD-L1 proportion score was more than 4.5%. The cohort was predominantly lung adenocarcinoma, with four EGFR-mutant and two ALK-rearranged tumors, and half of patients were current or former smokers. A median non-synonymous tumor mutation burden of more than 1.2 mutations per megabase was determined across the cohort by whole-exome sequencing. Tumor and peripheral blood T cell receptor beta sequencing was used to track clonotypes across tumor, expanded TIL product and serial blood samples.

The label giving this sample's time point can be read as: pre-treatment sample, taken before nivolumab and TIL therapy. The baseline tumor samples, taken from the same resection that was used to grow TIL, were excised metastases, most often pleural nodules or supraclavicular lymph nodes. Tumors were harvested prior to any PD-1/PD-L1 blockade, after which nivolumab was administered to patients, and lymphodepletion, expanded TIL infusion and IL-2 were given to patients who progressed. Adults with stage 4 NSCLC were enrolled from 2017 to January 2020 in a dual-center phase I trial. Samples came from a single-arm, open-label phase I trial of tumor-infiltrating lymphocyte therapy with nivolumab in advanced non-small cell lung cancer. Parts of each resected tumor were snap-frozen in liquid nitrogen and kept at -80 degrees C. Using laser-capture macrodissection, tumor regions of interest were selected on H&E sections, then pulverized into about 15 mg aliquots and extracted using Qiagen Allprep kits.

Study-wide findings and limitations: The study protocol defined all tumor marker inferences as exploratory. Higher clonality and lower diversity were observed in expanded TIL cultures than in baseline intratumoral T cells (median clonality roughly 6.3% vs 31%, p < 0.0001). The cohort was highly selected, with more treatment-naive, never-smoker and oncogene-addicted patients than typical, limiting generalizability. TIL culture showed high clonal turnover, with many enriched product clones undetected in the baseline tumor, suggesting clonal contraction rather than faithful expansion.

The sequencing here drew on tumor tissue, taken at baseline. The TCR sequence derives from a woman aged 25-80 years with non-small cell lung cancer.

CDR3 sequence: CASSPTRTAMNTEAFF. The DNA is as follows: TGTGCCAGCAGCCCAACCAGGACAGCCATGAACACTGAAGCTTTCTTT. The chain was built from TRBV11-2 and TRBJ1-1; TRBD1 is a possible D gene, resting on 6 matching bases. V and J lose 5 bases and 0 bases, and a span of 16 bases separates them. The CDR3 spans 16 residues, from the cysteine through the phenylalanine. CDR3 DNA is the only sequence kept; it has 48 bases, read in frame from the first base. Taken from the germline V gene, the CDR1 and CDR2 loops are SGHAT and FQNNGV. Beyond the CDR3, the reference TRBV11-2 and TRBJ1-1 genes provide the residues; the full variable domain reads: EAGVAQSPRYKIIEKRQSVAFWCNPISGHATLYWYQQILGQGPKLLIQFQNNGVVDDSQLPKDRFSAERLKGVDSTLKIQPAKLEDSAVYLCASSPTRTAMNTEAFFGQGTRLTVV.